The rows below give T cell receptor beta chains drawn from one sample of a study of shared clonotypes between healthy human individuals. Method: immunoSEQ multiplex PCR; TCRdb's copy keeps in-frame clones and lacks some. Seen here are a few million clones, about 92% observed once, and the top ten hold about 0.39%. Sequencing was done on a sample of naive CD4+ T cells from PBMCs. The receptors come from a man between 18 and 29 years old in good health. Some clones in this sample may be carry-over from other donors' samples. Both conserved end residues are part of each CDR3. D genes are given only for firm matches. Not all rows give a size; the values are once, few, many and, for expanded clones, a class.

J gene	V gene	CDR3 length	D gene	clone size	CDR3 DNA	CDR3 protein
TRBJ1-1	TRBV6-1	15	.	once	TGTGCCAGCAGTGAAGCGTGGGGGGTCGGAACTGAAGCTTTCTTT	CASSEAWGVGTEAFF
TRBJ2-7	TRBV9	17	TRBD1	.	TGTGCCAGCAGCAAAGGACAGGGTCGGGGGACCTCCTACGAGCAGTACTTC	CASSKGQGRGTSYEQYF
TRBJ2-1	TRBV4-3	18	TRBD2	.	TGCGCCAGCAGCCAAGATGTAGCGGGAGGGCCCGGGGTCAATGAGCAGTTCTTC	CASSQDVAGGPGVNEQFF
TRBJ2-1	TRBV9	16	.	.	TGTGCCAGCACCAAGGGGGGCAGCAGATCTTACAATGAGCAGTTCTTC	CASTKGGSRSYNEQFF
TRBJ1-1	TRBV25-1	13	.	few	TGTGCCAGCAGTGAATATATCGGGCGTCGAGCTTTCTTT	CASSEYIGRRAFF
TRBJ2-1	TRBV10-2	14	TRBD2	.	TGCGCCAGCCACGGGACTAGCGGGAGAAATGAGCAGTTCTTC	CASHGTSGRNEQFF
TRBJ2-7	TRBV9	15	TRBD2	.	TGTGCCAGCAGCGTTGGGCTAGCGGGAGTAGGCGAGCAGTACTTC	CASSVGLAGVGEQYF
TRBJ2-1	TRBV9	16	TRBD2	.	TGTGCCAGCAGCTTTGGACGTCTAGCGGGAGGAACTGAGCAGTTCTTC	CASSFGRLAGGTEQFF
TRBJ1-3	TRBV6-1	15	.	.	TGTGCCAGCAGTGTCGACCTAGCTCCCGGAAACACCATATATTTT	CASSVDLAPGNTIYF
TRBJ2-3	TRBV28	16	TRBD2	.	TGTGCCAGCAGTCCCCGGGGTAGCGGGAGCTCAGATACGCAGTATTTT	CASSPRGSGSSDTQYF
TRBJ2-4	TRBV6-5	15	.	.	TGTGCCAGCAGTTACGGTGTCTCTGCCAAAAACATTCAGTACTTC	CASSYGVSAKNIQYF
TRBJ1-1	TRBV19	11	.	few	TGTGCCAGCAGGGGATGGGCTGAAGCTTTCTTT	CASRGWAEAFF
TRBJ2-3	TRBV5-6	15	.	.	TGTGCCAGCAGCCCGAGCGGATCTAGCACAGATACGCAGTATTTT	CASSPSGSSTDTQYF
TRBJ2-1	TRBV7-6	13	.	.	TGTGCCAGCATGGCAGGCACCCGCAATGAGCAGTTCTTC	CASMAGTRNEQFF
TRBJ2-3	TRBV5-1	14	.	.	TGCGCCAGCAGCTTCGGGGGCATCACAGATACGCAGTATTTT	CASSFGGITDTQYF
TRBJ1-2	TRBV2	11	.	.	TGTGCCGGAAGGAGAGACTATGGCTACACCTTC	CAGRRDYGYTF
TRBJ2-5	TRBV11-2	12	.	.	TGTGCCAGCAGCCATCCTGGGGGGCCCCAGTACTTC	CASSHPGGPQYF
TRBJ2-6	TRBV4-2	22	TRBD1	.	TGTGCCAGCAGCCGAAGAGCGCAAGGGGCGGGCAGGGGGCGCCCTGGGGCCAACGTCCTGACTTTC	CASSRRAQGAGRGRPGANVLTF
TRBJ1-2	TRBV4-1	16	.	.	TGCGCCAGCAGCCAAGATAGGGGGGGCCGAGGCTATGGCTACACCTTC	CASSQDRGGRGYGYTF
TRBJ1-2	TRBV28	11	.	.	TGTGCCACCCGACAGTTCTATGGCTACACCTTC	CATRQFYGYTF
TRBJ1-1	TRBV5-1	14	.	.	TGCGCCAGCAGAGCGGACAGCCAGAACACTGAAGCTTTCTTT	CASRADSQNTEAFF
TRBJ2-3	TRBV13	12	.	.	TGTGCCAGCAGCTTTAGACCAGATACGCAGTATTTT	CASSFRPDTQYF
TRBJ1-2	TRBV9	13	.	.	TGTGCCAGCAGCGTAGACGGCCACTATGGCTACACCTTC	CASSVDGHYGYTF
TRBJ2-1	TRBV7-9	16	.	.	TGTGCCAGCAGCCCACTGGGCACAGCGGGCTTCAATGAGCAGTTCTTC	CASSPLGTAGFNEQFF
TRBJ2-7	TRBV6-5	14	.	once	TGTGCCAGCAGGGAAAAGTGGGGATTCTACGAGCAGTACTTC	CASREKWGFYEQYF
TRBJ1-1	TRBV6-6	15	.	once	TGTGCCAGCAGTTACAATCAGGGGATGAACACTGAAGCTTTCTTT	CASSYNQGMNTEAFF
TRBJ2-7	TRBV27	13	.	once	TGTGCCAGCAGTTTGAGTAACGGCTACGAGCAGTACTTC	CASSLSNGYEQYF
TRBJ2-7	TRBV25-1	14	.	.	TGTGCCAGCAGTGATCCTACCGGGCCCTACGAGCAGTACTTC	CASSDPTGPYEQYF
TRBJ2-5	TRBV2	16	TRBD1	.	TGTGCCAGCAGTCCGGGACAGGGGGCGGGTCAAGAGACCCAGTACTTC	CASSPGQGAGQETQYF
TRBJ1-1	TRBV6-5	13	.	.	TGTGCCACCGCGCAAAGACAGGCCACTGAAGCTTTCTTT	CATAQRQATEAFF
TRBJ1-5	TRBV9	15	.	.	TGTGCCAGCAGCGTAGACGACAGGTACAATCAGCCCCAGCATTTT	CASSVDDRYNQPQHF
TRBJ2-1	TRBV5-1	14	.	.	TGCGCCAGCAGCGGGCTTCCGGGGGACAATGAGCAGTTCTTC	CASSGLPGDNEQFF
TRBJ2-7	TRBV6-5	14	TRBD2	.	TGTGCCAGCAGTGTTAGCGGGAGTTTTTACGAGCAGTACTTC	CASSVSGSFYEQYF
TRBJ1-5	TRBV9	15	.	.	TGTGCCAGCAGCGTAGAAGCTAATCACAATCAGCCCCAGCATTTT	CASSVEANHNQPQHF
TRBJ2-1	TRBV5-1	14	.	.	TGCGCCAGCAGCCCCCCGCGCGGATACAATGAGCAGTTCTTC	CASSPPRGYNEQFF
TRBJ2-1	TRBV5-1	12	.	.	TGCGCCAGCAGCTTGGGTGGGATTGAGCAGTTCTTC	CASSLGGIEQFF
TRBJ2-2	TRBV4-3	17	TRBD2	.	TGCGCCAGCAGCCTTCCAGGGAGTAGCGGGAGTTCCGGGGAGCTGTTTTTT	CASSLPGSSGSSGELFF
TRBJ1-1	TRBV19	17	TRBD1	once	TGTGCCAGTAGTATCTTCAGGGGGTCTGAAGTGAACACTGAAGCTTTCTTT	CASSIFRGSEVNTEAFF
TRBJ2-2	TRBV6-5	14	.	.	TGTGCCAGCAGTTACTCGAAATTGGTCGGGGAGCTGTTTTTT	CASSYSKLVGELFF
TRBJ2-7	TRBV29-1	13	TRBD1	.	TGCAGCGTGGCCGGGACAGGGACCTACGAGCAGTACTTC	CSVAGTGTYEQYF
TRBJ1-4	TRBV5-1	16	TRBD1	.	TGCGCCAGCAGCCCGGGCGGCGCAGGGGGGGATGAAAAACTGTTTTTT	CASSPGGAGGDEKLFF
TRBJ2-1	TRBV20-1	9	.	.	TGCAGTGCAGGCGATGAGCAGTTCTTC	CSAGDEQFF
TRBJ2-2	TRBV27	15	TRBD1	few	TGTGCCAGCAGTCCCTCCGACAGGGGGACAGGGGAGCTGTTTTTT	CASSPSDRGTGELFF
TRBJ2-7	TRBV28	13	.	.	TGTGCCAGCAGTTTGACTGGATCCTACGAGCAGTACTTC	CASSLTGSYEQYF
TRBJ2-3	TRBV2	17	TRBD2	.	TGTGCCAGCAGTCCTCTCGTAGCGGGAGGGCCACTAGATACGCAGTATTTT	CASSPLVAGGPLDTQYF
TRBJ2-7	TRBV6-5	14	.	.	TGTGCCAGCAGTTACCCGGGGCGAACCTACGAGCAGTACTTC	CASSYPGRTYEQYF
TRBJ2-5	TRBV5-1	16	.	.	TGCGCCAGCAGCTTGCAGGTGACACAGGGCTCCGAGACCCAGTACTTC	CASSLQVTQGSETQYF
TRBJ1-3	TRBV7-9	15	TRBD1	.	TGTGCCAGCAGACGTCTAGGACAGGGGGAGGACACCATATATTTT	CASRRLGQGEDTIYF
TRBJ2-1	TRBV9	17	.	.	TGTGCCAGCAGCCCCCGGGTAGCGGCCCTAAGCCCCAATGAGCAGTTCTTC	CASSPRVAALSPNEQFF
TRBJ2-2	TRBV28	18	.	.	TGTGCCAGCAGTCTAACAATCAGTCTCATTGGAGGTACCGGGGAGCTGTTTTTT	CASSLTISLIGGTGELFF
TRBJ1-3	TRBV6-6	14	.	.	TGTGCCAGCACCTCTAGAACCGCTGGAAACACCATATATTTT	CASTSRTAGNTIYF
TRBJ1-6	TRBV4-1	16	.	.	TGCGCCAGCAGCCCCAGAGTGGACTACAGTACTTCACCCCTCCACTTT	CASSPRVDYSTSPLHF
TRBJ2-3	TRBV10-3	16	TRBD2	.	TGTGCCATCAGTGAGTCGGGTAGCGGGAGTTCGGATACGCAGTATTTT	CAISESGSGSSDTQYF
TRBJ1-5	TRBV7-2	14	.	once	TGTGCCAGCAGCTTAGTCGCAGGTTATCAGCCCCAGCATTTT	CASSLVAGYQPQHF
TRBJ2-3	TRBV6-1	13	TRBD1	.	TGTGCCAGCACGGGACAGCTTACAGATACGCAGTATTTT	CASTGQLTDTQYF
TRBJ2-5	TRBV29-1	13	.	.	TGCAGCGTTGTCTGGTCCAGGACAGAGACCCAGTACTTC	CSVVWSRTETQYF
TRBJ2-2	TRBV18	14	.	.	TGTGCCAGCTCACCAGAACTTAACACCGGGGAGCTGTTTTTT	CASSPELNTGELFF
TRBJ2-1	TRBV7-7	14	.	.	TGTGCCAGCAGCTTAGGCGGCGTTTACAATGAGCAGTTCTTC	CASSLGGVYNEQFF
TRBJ2-3	TRBV5-6	17	.	.	TGTGCCAGCAGCTTGTCAGTGGTGCTCGCCCTCACAGATACGCAGTATTTT	CASSLSVVLALTDTQYF